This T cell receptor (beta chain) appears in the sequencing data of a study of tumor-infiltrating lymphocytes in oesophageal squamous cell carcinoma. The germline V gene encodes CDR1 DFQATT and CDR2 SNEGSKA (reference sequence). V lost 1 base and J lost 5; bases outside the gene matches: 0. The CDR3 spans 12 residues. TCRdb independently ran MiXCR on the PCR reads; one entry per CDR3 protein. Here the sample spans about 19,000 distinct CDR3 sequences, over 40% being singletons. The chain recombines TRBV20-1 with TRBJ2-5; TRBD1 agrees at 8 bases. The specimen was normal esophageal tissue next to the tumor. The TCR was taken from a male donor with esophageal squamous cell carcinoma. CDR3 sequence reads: CSARGDRETQYF. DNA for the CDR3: TGCAGTGCTAGAGGGGACAGGGAGACCCAGTACTTC.